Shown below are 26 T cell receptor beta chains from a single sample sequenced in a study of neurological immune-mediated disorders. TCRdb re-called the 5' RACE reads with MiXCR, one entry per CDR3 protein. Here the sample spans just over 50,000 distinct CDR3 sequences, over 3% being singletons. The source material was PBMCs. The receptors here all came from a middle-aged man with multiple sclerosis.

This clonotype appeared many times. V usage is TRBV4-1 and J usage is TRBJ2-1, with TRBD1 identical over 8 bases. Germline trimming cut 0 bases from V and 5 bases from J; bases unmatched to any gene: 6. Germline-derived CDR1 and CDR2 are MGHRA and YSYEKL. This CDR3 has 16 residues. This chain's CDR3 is CASSQEPRTGHNEQFF. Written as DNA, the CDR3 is TGCGCCAGCAGCCAAGAACCAAGGACAGGGCACAATGAGCAGTTCTTC.

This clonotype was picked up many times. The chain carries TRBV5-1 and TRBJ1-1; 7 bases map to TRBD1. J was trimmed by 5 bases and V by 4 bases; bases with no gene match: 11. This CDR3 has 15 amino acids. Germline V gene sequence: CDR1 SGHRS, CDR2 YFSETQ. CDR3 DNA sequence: TGCGCCAGCAGCGTGAATTCAGGGGGATGGACTGAAGCTTTCTTT. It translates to CASSVNSGGWTEAFF.

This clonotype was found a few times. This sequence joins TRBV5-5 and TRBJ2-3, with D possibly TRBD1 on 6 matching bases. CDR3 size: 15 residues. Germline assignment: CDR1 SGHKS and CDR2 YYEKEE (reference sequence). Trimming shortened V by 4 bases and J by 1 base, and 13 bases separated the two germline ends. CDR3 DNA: TGTGCCAGCAGCGACACTCGACAGGGCACAGATACGCAGTATTTT. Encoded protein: CASSDTRQGTDTQYF.

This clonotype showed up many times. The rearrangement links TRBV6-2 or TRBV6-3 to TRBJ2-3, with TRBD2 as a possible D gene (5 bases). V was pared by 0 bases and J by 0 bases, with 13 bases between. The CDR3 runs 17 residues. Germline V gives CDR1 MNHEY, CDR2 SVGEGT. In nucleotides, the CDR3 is TGTGCCAGCAGTTACTCCGCCGGGGATGCGAGCACAGATACGCAGTATTTT. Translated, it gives CASSYSAGDASTDTQYF.

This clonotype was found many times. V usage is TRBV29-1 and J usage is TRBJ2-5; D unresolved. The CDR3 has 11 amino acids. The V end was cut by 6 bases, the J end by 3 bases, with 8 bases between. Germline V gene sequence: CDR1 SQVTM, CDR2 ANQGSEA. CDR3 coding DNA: TGCAGCGTAGCGACTGAAGAGACCCAGTACTTC. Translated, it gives CSVATEETQYF. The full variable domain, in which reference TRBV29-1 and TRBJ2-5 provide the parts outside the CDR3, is SAVISQKPSRDICQRGTSLTIQCQVDSQVTMMFWYRQQPGQSLTLIATANQGSEATYESGFVIDKFPISRPNLTFSTLTVSNMSPEDSSIYLCSVATEETQYFGPGTRLLVL.

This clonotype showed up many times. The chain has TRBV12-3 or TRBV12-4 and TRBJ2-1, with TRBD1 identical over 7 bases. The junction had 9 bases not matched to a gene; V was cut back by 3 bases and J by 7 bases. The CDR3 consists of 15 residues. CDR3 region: CASSFSYGTVNEQFF. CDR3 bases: TGTGCCAGCAGTTTCTCCTACGGGACAGTAAATGAGCAGTTCTTC.

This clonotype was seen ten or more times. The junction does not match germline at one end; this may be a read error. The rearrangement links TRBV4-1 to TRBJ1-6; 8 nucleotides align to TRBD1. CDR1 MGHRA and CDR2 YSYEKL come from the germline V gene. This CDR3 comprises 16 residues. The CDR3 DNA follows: TGCGCCAGCAGCCAACCCCGGACAGGGCATAATTCACCCCTCAACTTT. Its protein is CASSQPRTGHNSPLNF.

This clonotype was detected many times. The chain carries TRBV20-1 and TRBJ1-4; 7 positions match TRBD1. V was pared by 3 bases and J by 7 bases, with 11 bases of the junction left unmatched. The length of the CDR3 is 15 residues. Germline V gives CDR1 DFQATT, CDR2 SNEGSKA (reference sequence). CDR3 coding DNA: TGCAGTGCTAGTGAGCGGAAGGGGGCGGGTGAAAAACTGTTTTTT. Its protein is CSASERKGAGEKLFF.

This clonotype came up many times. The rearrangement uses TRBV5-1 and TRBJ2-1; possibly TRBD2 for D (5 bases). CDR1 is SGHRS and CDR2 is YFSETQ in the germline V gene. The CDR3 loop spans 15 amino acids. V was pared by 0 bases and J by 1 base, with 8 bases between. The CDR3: CASSLAQRSYNEQFF. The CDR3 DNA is TGCGCCAGCAGCTTGGCCCAGCGGTCCTACAATGAGCAGTTCTTC.

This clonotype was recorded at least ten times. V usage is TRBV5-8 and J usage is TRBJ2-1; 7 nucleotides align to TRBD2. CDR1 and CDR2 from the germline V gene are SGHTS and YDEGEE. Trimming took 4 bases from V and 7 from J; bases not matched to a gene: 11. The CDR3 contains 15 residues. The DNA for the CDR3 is TGTGCCAGCAGCCGAGGGACTATCGAAGGGAATGAGCAGTTCTTC. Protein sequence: CASSRGTIEGNEQFF.

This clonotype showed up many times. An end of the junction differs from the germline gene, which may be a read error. DNA for the CDR3: TGTGCCAGCAGCGTAGGGTGGGGGCTAAATCAGCCCCAGAATTTT. This codes for CASSVGWGLNQPQNF. The V call is TRBV9, the J call TRBJ1-5; tentative D call: TRBD1 (6 bases). The CDR3 is made up of 15 amino acids. Germline V CDR1 and CDR2: SGDLS, YYNGEE. Variable domain in full (rest from reference TRBV9 and TRBJ1-5): DSGVTQTPKHLITATGQRVTLRCSPRSGDLSVYWYQQSLDQGLQFLIQYYNGEERAKGNILERFSAQQFPDLHSELNLSSLELGDSALYFCASSVGWGLNQPQNFGDGTRLSIL.

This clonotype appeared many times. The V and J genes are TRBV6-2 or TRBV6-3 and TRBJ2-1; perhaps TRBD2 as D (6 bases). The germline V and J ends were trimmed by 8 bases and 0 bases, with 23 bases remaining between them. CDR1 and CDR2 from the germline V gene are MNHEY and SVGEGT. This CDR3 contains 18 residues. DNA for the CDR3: TGTGCCAGCCGCGGGACCCACGGGGCCGCGAACTCCTACAATGAGCAGTTCTTC. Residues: CASRGTHGAANSYNEQFF.

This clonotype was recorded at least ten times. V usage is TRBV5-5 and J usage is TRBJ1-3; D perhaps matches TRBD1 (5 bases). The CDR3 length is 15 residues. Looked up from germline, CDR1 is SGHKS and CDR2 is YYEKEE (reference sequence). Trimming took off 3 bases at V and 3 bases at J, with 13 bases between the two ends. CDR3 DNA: TGTGCCAGCAGCTCCTATAAAGACAGTGGAAACACCATATATTTT. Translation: CASSSYKDSGNTIYF.

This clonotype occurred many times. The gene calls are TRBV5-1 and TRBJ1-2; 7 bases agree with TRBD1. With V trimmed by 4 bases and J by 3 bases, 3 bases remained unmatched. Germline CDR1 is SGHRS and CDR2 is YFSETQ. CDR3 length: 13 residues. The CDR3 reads CASSATGDYGYTF. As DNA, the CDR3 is TGCGCCAGCAGCGCAACAGGGGACTATGGCTACACCTTC.

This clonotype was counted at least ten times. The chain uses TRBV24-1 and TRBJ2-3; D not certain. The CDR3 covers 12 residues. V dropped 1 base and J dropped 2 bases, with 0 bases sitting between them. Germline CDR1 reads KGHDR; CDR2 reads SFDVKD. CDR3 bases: TGTGCCACCAGTGATTTCACAGATACGCAGTATTTT. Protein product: CATSDFTDTQYF.

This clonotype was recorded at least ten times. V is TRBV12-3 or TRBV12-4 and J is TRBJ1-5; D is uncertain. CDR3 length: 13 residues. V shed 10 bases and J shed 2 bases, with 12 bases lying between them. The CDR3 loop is CATTKGRNQPQHF. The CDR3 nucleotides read TGTGCCACGACAAAAGGGCGCAATCAGCCCCAGCATTTT.

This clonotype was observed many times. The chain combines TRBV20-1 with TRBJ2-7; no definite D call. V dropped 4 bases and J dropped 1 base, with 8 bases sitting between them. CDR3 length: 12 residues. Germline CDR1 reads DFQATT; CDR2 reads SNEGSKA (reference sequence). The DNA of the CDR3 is TGCAGTGCTATGGACGGTTCCTACGAGCAGTACTTC. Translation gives CSAMDGSYEQYF.

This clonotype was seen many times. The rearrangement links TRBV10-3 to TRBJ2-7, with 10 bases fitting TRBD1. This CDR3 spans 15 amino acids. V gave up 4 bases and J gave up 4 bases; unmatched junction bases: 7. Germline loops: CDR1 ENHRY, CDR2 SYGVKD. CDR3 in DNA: TGTGCCATCAGTGCCCGGGACAGGGGATCATACGAGCAGTACTTC. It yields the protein CAISARDRGSYEQYF.

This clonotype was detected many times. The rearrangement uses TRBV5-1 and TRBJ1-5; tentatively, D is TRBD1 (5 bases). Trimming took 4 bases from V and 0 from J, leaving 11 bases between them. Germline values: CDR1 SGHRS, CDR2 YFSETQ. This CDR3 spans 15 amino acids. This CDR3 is CASSPMGDSNQPQHF. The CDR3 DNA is TGCGCCAGCAGCCCGATGGGGGATAGCAATCAGCCCCAGCATTTT.

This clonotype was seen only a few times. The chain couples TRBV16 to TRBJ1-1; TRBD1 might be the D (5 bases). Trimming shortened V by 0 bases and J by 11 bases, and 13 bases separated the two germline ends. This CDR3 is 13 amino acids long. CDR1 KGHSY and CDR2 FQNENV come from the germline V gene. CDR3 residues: CASSQSGPGSAFF. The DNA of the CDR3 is TGTGCCAGCAGCCAATCGGGGCCAGGAAGCGCTTTCTTT.

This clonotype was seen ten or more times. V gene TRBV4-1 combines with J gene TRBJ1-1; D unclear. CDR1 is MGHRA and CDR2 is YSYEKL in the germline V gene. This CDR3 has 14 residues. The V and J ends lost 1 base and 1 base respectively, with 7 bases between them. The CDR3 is CASSQVTRNTEAFF. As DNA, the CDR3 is TGCGCCAGCAGCCAAGTTACGAGGAACACTGAAGCTTTCTTT.

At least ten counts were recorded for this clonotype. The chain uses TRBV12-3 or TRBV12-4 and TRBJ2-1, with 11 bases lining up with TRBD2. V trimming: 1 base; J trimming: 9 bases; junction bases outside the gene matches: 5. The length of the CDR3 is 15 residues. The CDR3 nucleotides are TGTGCCAGCAGTTTAGTAGCGGGGGGGTCGACTGAGCAGTTCTTC. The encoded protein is CASSLVAGGSTEQFF.

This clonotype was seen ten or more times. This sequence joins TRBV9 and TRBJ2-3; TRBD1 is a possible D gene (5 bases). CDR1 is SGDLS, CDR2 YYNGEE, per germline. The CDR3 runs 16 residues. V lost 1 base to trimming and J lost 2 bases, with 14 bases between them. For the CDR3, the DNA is TGTGCCAGCAGCGTACCCCAATCGACAGACACAGATACGCAGTATTTT. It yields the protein CASSVPQSTDTDTQYF.

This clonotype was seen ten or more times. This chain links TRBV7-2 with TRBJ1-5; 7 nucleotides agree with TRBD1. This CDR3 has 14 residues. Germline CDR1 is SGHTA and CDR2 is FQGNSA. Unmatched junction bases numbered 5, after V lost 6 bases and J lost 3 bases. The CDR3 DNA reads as TGTGCCAGCAGTCAAGGGACAGTCAATCAGCCCCAGCATTTT. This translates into CASSQGTVNQPQHF.

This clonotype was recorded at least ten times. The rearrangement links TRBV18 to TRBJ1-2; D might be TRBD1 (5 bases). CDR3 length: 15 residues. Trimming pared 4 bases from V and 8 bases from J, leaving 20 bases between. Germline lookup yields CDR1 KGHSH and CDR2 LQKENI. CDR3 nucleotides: TGTGCCAGCTCACAGTTACCGGGACTATCTGAAGGCTACACCTTC. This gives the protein CASSQLPGLSEGYTF.

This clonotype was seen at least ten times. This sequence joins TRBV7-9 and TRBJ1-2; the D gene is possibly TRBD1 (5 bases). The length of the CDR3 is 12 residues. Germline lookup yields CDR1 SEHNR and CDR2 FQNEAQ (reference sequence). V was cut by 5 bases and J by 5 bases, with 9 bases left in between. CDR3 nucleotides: TGTGCCAGCAGCCCGACAGATTATGGCTACACCTTC. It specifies CASSPTDYGYTF.